The rows below give T cell receptor beta chains drawn from one sample of a study of blood T cells in healthy people across ages. TCRdb called the 5' RACE reads again in MiXCR, with one record for every CDR3 protein. This sample carries 1.5 million or so distinct CDR3 sequences, about 42% of them seen once, and the ten largest clones take just over 4%. The material sequenced was blood. The source is a young woman in good health. The CDR3 runs from the conserved cysteine through the conserved F or W. The order of the fields is V gene, D gene, clone size, J gene, CDR3 DNA, CDR3 protein. A D gene is named only where the DNA matches it firmly. Where a row states a size, it is once, few, many or the class of an expanded clone; other rows omit it.

TRBV5-6	NA	few	TRBJ1-2	TGTGCCAGCAGCCCGAGTTGGAGGGTCCCTAACTATGGCTACACCTTC	CASSPSWRVPNYGYTF
TRBV20-1	NA	NA	TRBJ2-7	TGCAGTGCTAGAGAGGAGGGACAGCCGAGCTACGAGCAGTACTTC	CSAREEGQPSYEQYF
TRBV20-1	NA	few	TRBJ1-4	TGCAGTGCTAGAGAAATGGGAGCCGCAACTAATGAAAAACTGTTTTTT	CSAREMGAATNEKLFF
TRBV29-1	TRBD1	NA	TRBJ1-2	TGCAGCGTTCAAACCGGGACAGGGGTTGGCTACACCTTC	CSVQTGTGVGYTF
TRBV20-1	TRBD2	many	TRBJ2-7	TGCAGTGCTAGGGCTAGCGGGGACTACGAGCAGTACTTC	CSARASGDYEQYF
TRBV20-1	NA	NA	TRBJ2-3	TGCAGTGCTAGAGATGTGGGAGCGGGTAGTGATACGCAGTATTTT	CSARDVGAGSDTQYF
TRBV14	NA	NA	TRBJ2-4	TGTGCCGGCAGCCAGGGCTGGAGGGACAAAAACATTCAGTACTTC	CAGSQGWRDKNIQYF
TRBV20-1	NA	few	TRBJ2-7	TGCAGCGCTAGAGTGTCTGCCTCCTACGAGCAGTACTTC	CSARVSASYEQYF
TRBV7-9	TRBD2	NA	TRBJ2-3	TGTGCCAGCAGCCCCCAGGGGACTAGCAGCACAGATACGCAGTATTTT	CASSPQGTSSTDTQYF
TRBV20-1	TRBD2	few	TRBJ2-1	TGCAGTGCTAGAGATCTGATAGCGGGGGGGCTTGAGCAGTTCTTC	CSARDLIAGGLEQFF
TRBV29-1	NA	NA	TRBJ2-7	TGCAGCGTTGAAGATCTTCTCGGGGATTCCTACGAGCAGTACTTC	CSVEDLLGDSYEQYF
TRBV4-1	NA	NA	TRBJ2-3	TGCGCCAGCAGCCAAGATGTTGGTATAGCGTCTAGCACAGATACGCAGTATTTT	CASSQDVGIASSTDTQYF
TRBV10-3	NA	many	TRBJ2-1	TGTGCCATCTTAGTCCCTCCCAATGAGCAGTTCTTC	CAILVPPNEQFF
TRBV12-3/TRBV12-4	NA	once	TRBJ2-5	TGTGCCAGCAGTCCCACGGTAGGGGGGACCCAGTACTTC	CASSPTVGGTQYF
TRBV5-4	TRBD1	NA	TRBJ2-3	TGTGCCAGCAGCCGGACCGGGACAGGGGGCGCAGATACGCAGTATTTT	CASSRTGTGGADTQYF
TRBV5-6	NA	NA	TRBJ1-2	TGTGCCAGCAGCCCCCTAGGGCAGGCTTCTAACTATGGCTACACCTTC	CASSPLGQASNYGYTF
TRBV11-2	NA	NA	TRBJ2-3	TGTGCCAGCAGCACAAGGAGAATGACAGATACGCAGTATTTT	CASSTRRMTDTQYF
TRBV19	TRBD2	NA	TRBJ2-1	TGTGCCAGTAGTATAGTCCCCCAGCGGGGTCTTCAGGAGCAGTTCTTC	CASSIVPQRGLQEQFF
TRBV25-1	TRBD1	NA	TRBJ2-6	TGTGCCAGCAGTCCCCAAACATTTTCCGGGACAGGGTACTCTGGGGCCAACGTCCTGACTTTC	CASSPQTFSGTGYSGANVLTF
TRBV5-1	NA	NA	TRBJ1-4	TGCGCCAGCAGCTTGGGACCGGTCCTGAGTGATGAAAAACTGTTTTTT	CASSLGPVLSDEKLFF
TRBV7-9	TRBD2	NA	TRBJ2-1	TGTGCCAGCAGTGAAAGAGCGGGACTAGCTCACAATGAGCAGTTCTTC	CASSERAGLAHNEQFF
TRBV27	NA	NA	TRBJ2-3	TGTGCCGGCAGTTTATTACAGGCGACAGATACGCAGTATTTT	CAGSLLQATDTQYF
TRBV28	NA	few	TRBJ2-3	TGTGCCAGCAGTTCCCGGGCCCCAGATACGCAGTATTTT	CASSSRAPDTQYF
TRBV20-1	TRBD2	NA	TRBJ2-7	TGCAGTGCCCAGCGGGAGGTCTACGAGCAGTACTTC	CSAQREVYEQYF